The 2 T cell receptor beta chains given below trace back to one sample, sequenced in a study of cytomegalovirus exposure and HLA in healthy donors. In the PCR, 60 Vbeta and 13 Jbeta primers were used. TCRdb keeps only in-frame clones here, not all; method: immunoSEQ multiplex PCR. The data contain roughly 200,000 clones, around 88% of them singletons. Sequenced input: PBMCs. Every receptor here comes from a woman aged 30 to 39 in good health and CMV-seronegative.

The gene calls are TRBV5-4 and TRBJ1-2; 7 bases match TRBD1. This CDR3 is 14 amino acids long. Germline V CDR1 and CDR2: SGHNT, YYREEE (reference sequence). The V and J ends lost 2 bases and 6 bases, in that order; junction bases with no gene match: 7. The CDR3 spells CASSLDRAADGYTF. In nucleotides, the CDR3 is TGTGCCAGCAGCTTAGACAGGGCGGCTGATGGCTACACCTTC.

The rearrangement uses TRBV19 and TRBJ1-1, with D possibly TRBD1 on 5 matching bases. The CDR3 loop spans 13 amino acids. The V gene lost 6 bases and the J gene lost 4 bases, with 12 bases spanning the gap. The germline V gene encodes CDR1 LNHDA and CDR2 SQIVND (reference sequence). CDR3 sequence reads: CASSSFQGTEAFF. The DNA of the CDR3 is TGTGCCAGTAGCTCCTTCCAGGGCACTGAAGCTTTCTTT.